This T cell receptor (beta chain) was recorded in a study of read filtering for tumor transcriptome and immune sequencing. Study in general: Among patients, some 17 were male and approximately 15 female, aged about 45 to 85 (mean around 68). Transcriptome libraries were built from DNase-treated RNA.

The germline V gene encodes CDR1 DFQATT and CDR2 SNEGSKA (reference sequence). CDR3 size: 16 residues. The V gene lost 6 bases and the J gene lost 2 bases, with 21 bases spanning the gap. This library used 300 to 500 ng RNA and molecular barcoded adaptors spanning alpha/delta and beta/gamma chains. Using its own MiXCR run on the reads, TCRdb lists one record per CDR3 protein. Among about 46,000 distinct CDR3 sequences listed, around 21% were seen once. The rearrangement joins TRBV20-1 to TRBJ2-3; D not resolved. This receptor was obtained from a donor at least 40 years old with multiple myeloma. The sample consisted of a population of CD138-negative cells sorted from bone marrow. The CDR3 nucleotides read TGCAGTGCCGGCCTCAAGCGCCGCTACGACACAGATACGCAGTATTTT. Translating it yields CSAGLKRRYDTDTQYF.